The 32 T cell receptor beta chains presented below share a single source sample, sequenced in a study of blood T cell repertoires in COVID-19. Sequenced by immunoSEQ multiplex PCR; TCRdb stores in-frame clones only, minus some. The sample lists about 400,000 clones, under 90% occurring once. The sample was PBMCs or T cells enriched from blood (not recorded which). The receptors here all came from a woman in her thirties who had recovered from COVID-19.

This chain links TRBV7-2 with TRBJ1-1; 8 bases align to TRBD1. The CDR3 extends over 15 amino acids. V trimming: 5 bases; J trimming: 1 base; junction bases outside the gene matches: 6. From germline, CDR1 is SGHTA and CDR2 FQGNSA. The CDR3 sequence: CASSLRGRGNTEAFF. The CDR3 coding sequence is TGTGCCAGCAGCCTCAGGGGGCGCGGGAACACTGAAGCTTTCTTT.

This chain uses TRBV7-2 with TRBJ1-5; 7 bases fit TRBD1. Germline V gene sequence: CDR1 SGHTA, CDR2 FQGNSA. The CDR3 spans 15 residues. Trimming at V came to 5 bases and at J to 2 bases, leaving 6 bases not matched to a gene. CDR3 DNA: TGTGCCAGCAGCCAACGCACAGGGGGCAATCAGCCCCAGCATTTT. Protein sequence: CASSQRTGGNQPQHF.

The chain carries TRBV30 and TRBJ1-1; TRBD1 matches at 9 bases. V shed 8 bases and J 10 bases; nucleotides not matched to a gene: 5. The germline V gene encodes CDR1 GTSNPN and CDR2 SVGIG (reference sequence). The CDR3 consists of 10 residues. The CDR3 loop is CAAGQGRAFF. CDR3 coding DNA: TGTGCCGCGGGACAGGGAAGAGCTTTCTTT.

This clone was seen just once. CDR3 in DNA: TGTGCCAGCAGCCCCGGGACAGGGGGCTCGAGCTATGGCTACACCTTC. Translated, it gives CASSPGTGGSSYGYTF. The genes are TRBV5-6 and TRBJ1-2; 12 bases align to TRBD1. V shed 4 bases and J 4 bases; nucleotides not matched to a gene: 8. Looked up from germline, CDR1 is SGHDT and CDR2 is YYEEEE. The CDR3 loop spans 16 amino acids.

V is TRBV6-5 and J is TRBJ1-2, with D tentatively TRBD1 (5 bases). V gave up 6 bases and J gave up 7 bases, with 18 bases separating them. The length of the CDR3 is 14 residues. CDR1 is MNHEY and CDR2 is SVGAGI in the germline V gene. CDR3 amino acids: CASSPIGGTGGYTF. The CDR3 DNA is TGTGCCAGCAGCCCCATAGGAGGGACCGGTGGCTACACCTTC.

J is TRBJ2-2 and V is TRBV27; D is unclear. This CDR3 comprises 13 residues. The V end was cut by 4 bases, the J end by 2 bases, with 5 bases between. Germline CDR1 and CDR2: MNHEY and SMNVEV (reference sequence). The DNA for the CDR3 is TGTGCCAGCAGTTCCCTTAACACCGGGGAGCTGTTTTTT. Translation: CASSSLNTGELFF.

The V and J genes are TRBV5-4 and TRBJ2-3; maybe TRBD2 (7 bases). The germline gives CDR1 SGHNT, CDR2 YYREEE (reference sequence). V was pared by 1 base and J by 5 bases, with 17 bases between. The CDR3 has 16 amino acids. The CDR3 nucleotides read TGTGCCAGCAGCTTGCGGGCGGGGGCCCAGGAAGATACGCAGTATTTT. Its translation is CASSLRAGAQEDTQYF.

V gene TRBV4-3 combines with J gene TRBJ1-6, with a tentative D call TRBD1 (5 bases). This CDR3 has 16 amino acids. The germline V and J ends were trimmed by 5 bases and 0 bases, with 11 bases remaining between them. Looked up from germline, CDR1 is LGHNA and CDR2 is YSLEER. This CDR3 reads CASSFSGNSYNSPLHF. CDR3 bases: TGCGCCAGCAGCTTCTCAGGGAACTCCTATAATTCACCCCTCCACTTT.

V and J are TRBV25-1 and TRBJ2-7; D is possibly TRBD1 (5 bases). The CDR3 has 14 residues. Looked up from germline, CDR1 is MGHDK and CDR2 is SYGVNS. Trimming stripped 4 bases from V and 7 bases from J, with 17 bases between. CDR3 nucleotide sequence: TGTGCCAGCAGTGCAGGACCCGCTGCAGGGGAGCAGTACTTC. It encodes CASSAGPAAGEQYF.

The rearrangement uses TRBV21-1 and TRBJ2-1; the table assigns TRBD1, which was not confirmed against the DNA. TRBV21-1 is listed as a pseudogene. The CDR3 spans 20 residues. Here the CDR3 reads CASSKAHRGPHGPLGNEQFF. The CDR3 DNA sequence: TGTGCCAGCAGCAAAGCCCACAGGGGCCCCCACGGGCCCTTGGGGAATGAGCAGTTCTTC.

This clone was observed once. This rearrangement joins TRBV4-1 to TRBJ2-1; D is uncertain. V shed 1 base and J shed 5 bases, with 6 bases lying between them. There are 13 residues in the CDR3. Germline values: CDR1 MGHRA, CDR2 YSYEKL. CDR3 sequence: CASSQVGDNEQFF. Written as DNA, the CDR3 is TGCGCCAGCAGCCAAGTCGGAGACAATGAGCAGTTCTTC.

This chain links TRBV5-1 with TRBJ1-1, with D uncertain. The V gene lost 0 bases and the J gene lost 4 bases, with 13 bases spanning the gap. In germline, CDR1 is SGHRS, CDR2 YFSETQ. The CDR3 sequence is 15 residues long. CDR3 sequence: CASSLGSTVGTEAFF. For the CDR3, the DNA is TGCGCCAGCAGCTTGGGGTCTACGGTTGGCACTGAAGCTTTCTTT.

This clone was observed a handful of times. The J gene is TRBJ2-7, the V gene TRBV6-2 or TRBV6-3, with 7 bases aligning to TRBD2. This CDR3 has 14 residues. Trimming removed 2 bases from V and 2 bases from J; junction bases left unmatched: 3. Germline V gene lookup returns CDR1 MNHEY and CDR2 SVGEGT. The CDR3 is CASSYTTSAYEQYF. DNA of the CDR3: TGTGCCAGCAGTTACACAACTAGCGCCTACGAGCAGTACTTC.

This chain joins TRBV10-2 and TRBJ2-5; 10 nucleotides agree with TRBD2. Germline-derived CDR1 and CDR2 are WSHSY and SAAADI. V lost 0 bases and J lost 4; bases outside the gene matches: 2. The length of the CDR3 is 15 residues. This chain's CDR3 is CASSESSGGIETQYF. The CDR3, as DNA: TGCGCCAGCAGTGAGTCTAGCGGGGGGATAGAGACCCAGTACTTC.

The chain uses TRBV7-2 and TRBJ2-7, with no clear D. There are 11 residues in the CDR3. Germline V CDR1 and CDR2: SGHTA, FQGNSA. The V end lost 3 bases, the J end lost 7 bases, and 7 bases lay between the germline ends. The CDR3 region is CASSLYGEQYF. CDR3 sequence (DNA): TGTGCCAGCAGCTTGTACGGGGAGCAGTACTTC.

V is TRBV3-1 (or the pseudogene TRBV3-2) and J is TRBJ1-2, with a tentative D call TRBD1 (5 bases). CDR1 LGHDT and CDR2 YNNKEL come from the germline V gene (reference sequence). This CDR3 region has 13 residues. V was cut by 0 bases and J by 6 bases, with 8 bases left in between. The chain's CDR3 is CASSQDWGDGYTF. CDR3 nucleotides: TGTGCCAGCAGCCAAGATTGGGGGGATGGCTACACCTTC.

The chain links TRBV11-1 to TRBJ2-1; tentative D call: TRBD2 (7 bases). V dropped 1 base and J dropped 8 bases, with 18 bases sitting between them. Per the germline V gene, CDR1 is SGHAT and CDR2 is FQDESV (reference sequence). The CDR3 length is 16 residues. CDR3 bases: TGTGCCAGCAGCTTAGAGGTGGGGGGGCCGGATCATGAGCAGTTCTTC. Protein: CASSLEVGGPDHEQFF.

The table lists this clone with a count of one. Here the CDR3 DNA reads TGTGCCAGCAACTCCCAGGGGTACAATGAGCAGTTCTTC. Encoded protein: CASNSQGYNEQFF. The chain uses TRBV28 and TRBJ2-1, with D possibly matching TRBD1 (6 bases). The V gene lost 7 bases and the J gene lost 4 bases, with 11 bases spanning the gap. The CDR3 runs 13 residues. Germline CDR1 is MDHEN and CDR2 is SYDVKM.

This chain joins TRBV28 and TRBJ2-2; D perhaps matches TRBD2 (6 bases). Germline V lookup: CDR1 MDHEN, CDR2 SYDVKM. This CDR3 has 15 amino acids. Trimming pared 7 bases from V and 0 bases from J, leaving 12 bases between. The CDR3 DNA follows: TGTGCCAGCAAAAAGGGCGGGACGAACACCGGGGAGCTGTTTTTT. It yields the protein CASKKGGTNTGELFF.

Only a few counts were recorded for this clone. The CDR3 DNA reads TGTGCCAGCATTATCTCGGGGCGGGAGAGTCTTCTATCTGGGGCCAACGTCCTGACTTTC. It yields the protein CASIISGRESLLSGANVLTF. V usage is TRBV21-1 and J usage is TRBJ2-6; no check of the table's D call, TRBD2, against the DNA was made. TRBV21-1 corresponds to a pseudogene. The CDR3 is made up of 20 amino acids.

This chain links TRBV7-3 with TRBJ2-1, with TRBD2 identical over 7 bases. The CDR3 loop spans 13 amino acids. V gave up 5 bases and J gave up 10 bases; unmatched junction bases: 8. Germline assignment: CDR1 SGHTA and CDR2 FQGTGA. CDR3 sequence: CASSPGLLGEQFF. The CDR3 DNA follows: TGTGCCAGCAGCCCGGGACTACTGGGCGAGCAGTTCTTC.

The rearrangement joins TRBV5-1 to TRBJ1-1; 10 bases agree with TRBD1. Germline assignment: CDR1 SGHRS and CDR2 YFSETQ. The CDR3 runs to 18 residues. Trimming at V came to 2 bases and at J to 3 bases, leaving 13 bases not matched to a gene. The CDR3 reads CASSFTDRGGFSDTEAFF. In nucleotides, the CDR3 is TGCGCCAGCAGCTTCACGGACAGGGGGGGCTTCAGTGACACTGAAGCTTTCTTT.

The genes are TRBV5-1 and TRBJ1-6; 9 bases fit TRBD1. This CDR3 region has 15 residues. V was clipped by 4 bases and J by 9 bases; unmatched bases: 8. The V gene's germline CDR1 is SGHRS and CDR2 YFSETQ. The CDR3 sequence: CASSTRDRVSSPLHF. CDR3 DNA: TGCGCCAGCAGCACCCGGGACAGGGTGAGTTCACCCCTCCACTTT.

The chain carries TRBV7-3 and TRBJ2-3; 12 bases agree with TRBD1. V shed 2 bases and J 6 bases; nucleotides not matched to a gene: 9. This CDR3 contains 17 residues. Germline CDR1 reads SGHTA; CDR2 reads FQGTGA. CDR3 in DNA: TGTGCCAGCAGCTTATTAGGGACAGGGGGCCGGTACGATACGCAGTATTTT. This gives the protein CASSLLGTGGRYDTQYF.

A single count supports this clone. The chain is built from TRBV28 and TRBJ2-7; D call uncertain. This CDR3 is 12 amino acids long. Germline lookup yields CDR1 MDHEN and CDR2 SYDVKM. The V end lost 3 bases, the J end lost 3 bases, and 6 bases lay between the germline ends. CDR3 amino acids: CASSFSDYEQYF. CDR3 nucleotides: TGTGCCAGCAGTTTCTCAGACTACGAGCAGTACTTC.

As to this clone: A junction end diverges from the germline sequence, so it may reflect a read error. The sample holds other DNA sequences that translate to the same CDR3. This sequence joins TRBV30 and TRBJ1-5, with 8 positions matching TRBD1. The CDR3 is 13 amino acids. CDR1 and CDR2 (germline): GTSNPN, SVGIG (reference sequence). The CDR3 DNA reads as TGTGCCTGGAGCGACAGGGGCAACCAGCCCCAGCATTTT. Its protein is CAWSDRGNQPQHF.

This chain uses TRBV5-4 with TRBJ2-1; 9 nucleotides line up with TRBD2. The CDR3 length is 14 residues. The germline gives CDR1 SGHNT, CDR2 YYREEE (reference sequence). V lost 4 bases and J lost 6; bases outside the gene matches: 5. In DNA, the CDR3 is TGTGCCAGCAGCCCCGGGACTAGCATCAATGAGCAGTTCTTC. Its translation: CASSPGTSINEQFF.

This sequence joins TRBV7-9 and TRBJ2-7, with 10 nucleotides matching TRBD1. V lost 2 bases, J lost 6 bases, and 7 bases stayed unmatched. CDR1 and CDR2 (germline): SEHNR, FQNEAQ (reference sequence). This CDR3 is built from 15 residues. DNA of the CDR3: TGTGCCAGCAGCTTATACCGGGACAGGGGCTCCGAGCAGTACTTC. It encodes CASSLYRDRGSEQYF.

V is TRBV27 and J is TRBJ2-1; 10 bases agree with TRBD2. The CDR3 covers 16 residues. Losses at the gene ends were 1 base for V and 5 bases for J; bases not matched to a gene: 5. Germline-derived CDR1 and CDR2 are MNHEY and SMNVEV (reference sequence). CDR3 region: CASSLLLTSGNNEQFF. Here the CDR3 DNA reads TGTGCCAGCAGTTTATTGCTAACTAGCGGGAACAATGAGCAGTTCTTC.

This clone was recorded only once. The chain joins TRBV7-9 to TRBJ2-1; 8 nucleotides match TRBD1. The length of the CDR3 is 17 residues. Germline CDR1 SEHNR, CDR2 FQNEAQ (reference sequence). Trimming cost V 1 base and J 3 bases; bases outside gene matches: 8. CDR3 sequence (DNA): TGTGCCAGCAGCTTAGTGGTGGGGACAGGTCGCTACAATGAGCAGTTCTTC. Translating it yields CASSLVVGTGRYNEQFF.

The gene calls are TRBV11-2 and TRBJ2-3, with 11 bases lining up with TRBD2. Trimming cost V 4 bases and J 0 bases; bases outside gene matches: 6. This CDR3 is 17 amino acids long. Germline lookup yields CDR1 SGHAT and CDR2 FQNNGV. CDR3 residues: CASSSRTSGPSTDTQYF. Written as DNA, the CDR3 is TGTGCCAGCAGCTCTCGGACTAGCGGGCCTAGCACAGATACGCAGTATTTT.

For the CDR3, the DNA is TGTGCCAGCAGTCCTACTCGGGTTACAAAACTGTTTTTT. Protein sequence: CASSPTRVTKLFF. The chain combines TRBV6-5 with TRBJ1-4; D is unclear. The V gene's germline CDR1 is MNHEY and CDR2 SVGAGI. V was shortened by 5 bases and J by 10 bases, with 14 bases between the two germline ends. This CDR3 region has 13 residues.